This passage covers 5 T cell receptor beta chains from one sample sequenced in a study of cytomegalovirus exposure and HLA in healthy donors. The assay was immunoSEQ multiplex PCR, and TCRdb's table has in-frame clones only and misses some. The sample has under 75,000 clones, around 97% seen once. Source material: PBMCs. The receptors here all came from a woman between 18 and 29 years old in good health and CMV-seropositive.

V usage is TRBV11-2 and J usage is TRBJ2-1; TRBD2 matches 11 bases. Per the germline V gene, CDR1 is SGHAT and CDR2 is FQNNGV. With V trimmed by 4 bases and J by 6 bases, 5 bases remained unmatched. This CDR3 has 15 residues. The CDR3 nucleotides read TGTGCCAGCAGCTCGGGACTAGCGGAGATCAATGAGCAGTTCTTC. Its protein is CASSSGLAEINEQFF.

The chain joins TRBV19 to TRBJ2-5; 15 bases line up with TRBD2. CDR3 length equals 17 residues. Trimming at V came to 10 bases and at J to 1 base, leaving 10 bases not matched to a gene. The germline V gene encodes CDR1 LNHDA and CDR2 SQIVND (reference sequence). The CDR3 spells CATSKGLAGGSQETQYF. CDR3 coding DNA: TGTGCCACCAGTAAGGGACTAGCGGGAGGAAGCCAAGAGACCCAGTACTTC.

In this sample, this clone turned up once. The chain is built from TRBV27 and TRBJ2-7; 7 bases match TRBD1. The CDR3 is 15 amino acids. Trimming removed 0 bases from V and 3 bases from J; junction bases left unmatched: 5. Germline V gene data show CDR1 as MNHEY and CDR2 as SMNVEV (reference sequence). The DNA of the CDR3 is TGTGCCAGCAGTTTATCGTGGGACAGCCGCTACGAGCAGTACTTC. Amino acid sequence: CASSLSWDSRYEQYF.

This chain joins TRBV19 and TRBJ2-1, with 8 bases lining up with TRBD2. The CDR3 has 15 amino acids. Germline loops: CDR1 LNHDA, CDR2 SQIVND (reference sequence). J gave up 9 bases and V 3 bases, and 10 bases lay outside the gene matches. For the CDR3, the DNA is TGTGCCAGTAGTATTTCCAGCGGGAGAGTGGTTGAGCAGTTCTTC. Translated, it gives CASSISSGRVVEQFF. Combining the CDR3 with reference TRBV19 and TRBJ2-1 gives the whole variable domain DGGITQSPKYLFRKEGQNVTLSCEQNLNHDAMYWYRQDPGQGLRLIYYSQIVNDFQKGDIAEGYSVSREKKESFPLTVTSAQKNPTAFYLCASSISSGRVVEQFFGPGTRLTVL.

This clone was seen only once. The J gene is TRBJ2-1, the V gene TRBV5-3; 10 bases align to TRBD2. TRBV5-3 is reported as an ORF; its role is uncertain. The CDR3 is 19 residues long. V was clipped by 3 bases and J by 5 bases; unmatched bases: 17. CDR3 nucleotide sequence: TGTGCCAGAAGCTCCCCCCTGGCTAGCGGGAGCCTTAGCAACAATGAGCAGTTCTTC. It translates to CARSSPLASGSLSNNEQFF.